This is a list of T cell receptor beta chains from one sample in a study of CD8 T cells in Susac syndrome. TCRdb re-called the immunoSEQ multiplex PCR reads through MiXCR, storing one row per CDR3 protein. The table has about 73,000 distinct CDR3 sequences, approximately 94% seen once; the top ten hold 0.3% to 0.4%. Sequencing was performed on CD8+ T cells from PBMCs. The receptors were gathered from a human donor with multiple sclerosis. CDR3s include the opening cysteine and the closing phenylalanine or tryptophan.

CDR3 length	V gene	J gene	CDR3 protein
15	TRBV5-1	TRBJ2-1	CASSHGELYYNEQFF
14	TRBV3-1	TRBJ2-3	CASSQEGMTDTQYF
15	TRBV19	TRBJ1-5	CASSIVGGYNQPQHF
18	TRBV2	TRBJ2-3	CASSEALVSLGSTDTQYF
16	TRBV7-9	TRBJ2-7	CASSIFPGQGPDEQYF
14	TRBV6-1	TRBJ2-6	CASSELAGANVLTF
13	TRBV13	TRBJ1-2	CASLDRANYGYTF
16	TRBV6-2/TRBV6-3	TRBJ1-1	CASSSSRTGMNTEAFF
15	TRBV4-2	TRBJ1-2	CASSQELDLNYGYTF
13	TRBV19	TRBJ1-2	CASTRTEHYGYTF
15	TRBV5-6	TRBJ2-7	CASSSGADRPYEQYF
16	TRBV20-1	TRBJ2-1	CSAGSTRELGYNEQFF
13	TRBV7-2	TRBJ2-2	CASSFTGSGELFF
12	TRBV10-3	TRBJ1-2	CAIPGQPYGYTF
15	TRBV11-3	TRBJ2-1	CASSLDGSSYNEQFF
15	TRBV19	TRBJ2-1	CASTSGLAGYNEQFF
11	TRBV6-5	TRBJ2-1	CASGRGNEQFF
16	TRBV2	TRBJ2-1	CASSEKGDSLYNEQFF
13	TRBV30	TRBJ1-2	CAWGSGVSYGYTF
15	TRBV29-1	TRBJ2-3	CSGWDVATSTDTQYF
14	TRBV4-2	TRBJ2-3	CASSPRLAGDTQYF
14	TRBV20-1	TRBJ2-7	CSATGPLTTYEQYF
12	TRBV5-1	TRBJ1-1	CASRGTNTEAFF
15	TRBV6-2/TRBV6-3	TRBJ1-5	CASSYDRGVDQPQHF
15	TRBV27	TRBJ2-1	CASSATGGPGNEQFF
14	TRBV5-1	TRBJ2-5	CASSPLTGQETQYF
12	TRBV7-9	TRBJ2-7	CASSFEVDEQYF
15	TRBV9	TRBJ1-2	CASSDGTGGAYGYTF
13	TRBV20-1	TRBJ2-7	CSTNPSDSYEQYF